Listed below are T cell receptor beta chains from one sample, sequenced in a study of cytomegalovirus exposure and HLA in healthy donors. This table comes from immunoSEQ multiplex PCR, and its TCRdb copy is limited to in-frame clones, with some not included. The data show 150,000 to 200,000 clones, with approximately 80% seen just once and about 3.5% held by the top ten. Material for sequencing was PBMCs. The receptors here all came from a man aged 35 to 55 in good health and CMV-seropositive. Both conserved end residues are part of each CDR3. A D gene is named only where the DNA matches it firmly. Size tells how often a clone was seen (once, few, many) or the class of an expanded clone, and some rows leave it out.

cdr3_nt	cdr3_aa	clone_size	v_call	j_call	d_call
TGCAGCGATCACAGGGCTGGGGGCTCCTACAATGAGCAGTTCTTC	CSDHRAGGSYNEQFF	NA	TRBV29-1	TRBJ2-1	NA
TGTTCCAGCAGCCACAGGGTTGATGAGCAGTTCTTC	CSSSHRVDEQFF	NA	TRBV7-9	TRBJ2-1	NA
TGTGCCAGCAGTGAAAGTTCAGGGATGAACACTGAAGCTTTCTTT	CASSESSGMNTEAFF	NA	TRBV6-1	TRBJ1-1	NA
TGTGCCAGTAGTATAGATCAGGGACAACTCTATGGCTACACCTTC	CASSIDQGQLYGYTF	NA	TRBV19	TRBJ1-2	NA
TGTGCCAGCAGTACCCCGGGACAGGGTCGAGTGCAGTACTTC	CASSTPGQGRVQYF	NA	TRBV6-1	TRBJ2-5	TRBD1
TGTGCCTGGAGGGCTAGCGGGAGGGCCTTCAATGAGCAGTTCTTC	CAWRASGRAFNEQFF	few	TRBV30	TRBJ2-1	TRBD2
TGTGCCAGCAGCCAAGGACTAGCCGCTCCACAAGAGACCCAGTACTTC	CASSQGLAAPQETQYF	NA	TRBV11-2	TRBJ2-5	TRBD2
TGCGCCAGCCGGGATAGAAGTGGGGAGACCCAGTACTTC	CASRDRSGETQYF	NA	TRBV10-2	TRBJ2-5	NA
TGTGCCAGCAGCTCGAGTGCCCTCCCCTATGGCTACACCTTC	CASSSSALPYGYTF	NA	TRBV5-4	TRBJ1-2	NA
TGTGCCAGCAGCTCGAGCTACAGGGGGCCATACACCGGGGAGCTGTTTTTT	CASSSSYRGPYTGELFF	NA	TRBV7-3	TRBJ2-2	TRBD1
TGTGCCAGCAGCGACAGGGAGCATTCACCCCTCCACTTT	CASSDREHSPLHF	NA	TRBV5-4	TRBJ1-6	TRBD1
TGTGCCAGCAGACCAACAGGAGGGTCAACCTCTGGGGCCAACGTCCTGACTTTC	CASRPTGGSTSGANVLTF	few	TRBV7-9	TRBJ2-6	NA
TGTGCCACCAGCAGAGTGAGCGGGGGGGCCTACAATGAGCAGTTCTTC	CATSRVSGGAYNEQFF	once	TRBV15	TRBJ2-1	TRBD2
TGTGCCAGCAGTCTACAGAGTACTGAAGCTTTCTTT	CASSLQSTEAFF	few	TRBV2	TRBJ1-1	NA
TGCGCCAGCAGCCAACTTCTCTTACCGCGTCAAGAGACCCAGTACTTC	CASSQLLLPRQETQYF	few	TRBV4-1	TRBJ2-5	NA
TGTGCCAGCAGCTTGAGCGGCCCCTACGAGCAGTACTTC	CASSLSGPYEQYF	NA	TRBV7-2	TRBJ2-7	NA
TGTGCCAGTAGTATCGGGCAGGGCCTCCTTCAGTACTTC	CASSIGQGLLQYF	NA	TRBV19	TRBJ2-7	NA
TGTGCCAGCAGCGCCGCCTCCGGGACTAGCGGATACCAAGAGACCCAGTACTTC	CASSAASGTSGYQETQYF	NA	TRBV9	TRBJ2-5	TRBD2
TGTGCCAGCAGTGATGGGCAGGGAGGGTCTGAAGCTTTCTTT	CASSDGQGGSEAFF	NA	TRBV2	TRBJ1-1	NA
TGCGCCAGCAGCCAAGCAAACCAAGCGGGACTAGCGGGTTTGGGAGATACGCAGTATTTT	CASSQANQAGLAGLGDTQYF	NA	TRBV4-3	TRBJ2-3	TRBD2
TGTGCCAGCAGTGAAAGGGGACACCCGTTCGAGAAACTGTTTTTT	CASSERGHPFEKLFF	few	TRBV25-1	TRBJ1-4	NA
TGTGCCAGCAGCCCCTATCCCAATTCACCCCTCCACTTT	CASSPYPNSPLHF	few	TRBV5-6	TRBJ1-6	NA
TGTGCCAGCAGCAACTACGGGGGAGAGACAGATACGCAGTATTTT	CASSNYGGETDTQYF	NA	TRBV11-2	TRBJ2-3	NA
TGTGCCAGCAGCTCGGGACAGCCGCAAGAGACCCAGTACTTC	CASSSGQPQETQYF	NA	TRBV5-6	TRBJ2-5	TRBD1
TGCGCCAGCAGTGAGATGGGGGGGGCCTATGGCTACACCTTC	CASSEMGGAYGYTF	NA	TRBV10-2	TRBJ1-2	NA
TGTGCCATCAGTGAGTCGACGCAGGGGGGCTATGGCTACACCTTC	CAISESTQGGYGYTF	NA	TRBV10-3	TRBJ1-2	TRBD1
TGTGCCAGCAGTGCCGCTAGCGGGACAGAGACCCAGTACTTC	CASSAASGTETQYF	NA	TRBV28	TRBJ2-5	TRBD2
TGTGCCAGCAGCCCACCCGGTTTCCGCTCCTACGAGCAGTACTTC	CASSPPGFRSYEQYF	once	TRBV5-4	TRBJ2-7	NA
TGTGCCAGCAGTGAAGCCCTAGCGGGAGGGGATGAGACCCAGTACTTC	CASSEALAGGDETQYF	NA	TRBV6-1	TRBJ2-5	TRBD2
TGCGCCAGCAGCCAAGAGGGGGACAGGCCTTGGCGGGGCTACACCTTC	CASSQEGDRPWRGYTF	NA	TRBV4-1	TRBJ1-2	TRBD1
TGCGCCAGCGGGGGGGCGTGGGGACTAGCGGGAGAGGATGAGCAGTTCTTC	CASGGAWGLAGEDEQFF	NA	TRBV5-1	TRBJ2-1	TRBD2
TGTGCAAGTCGCGTTTGTCCCAACGAGCAGTACTTC	CASRVCPNEQYF	NA	TRBV12-2	TRBJ2-7	NA
TGCGCCAGCAGTCAGAGGGGCAGGGGCCTAGACTACGAGCAGTACTTC	CASSQRGRGLDYEQYF	NA	TRBV23-1	TRBJ2-7	NA
TGTGCCAGCAGCTTAGTCGATAGGGGCGAGCAGTACTTC	CASSLVDRGEQYF	NA	TRBV7-2	TRBJ2-7	NA
TGTGCCATTAAACAGGGGGTCTTCGAGAATCAGCCCCAGCATTTT	CAIKQGVFENQPQHF	NA	TRBV10-3	TRBJ1-5	TRBD1
TGTGCCAGCAGCGCTCGGGGGAATCAGCCCCAGCATTTT	CASSARGNQPQHF	NA	TRBV5-8	TRBJ1-5	NA
TGTGCCAGCAGCCATCTGGCGGGGGGCACAGATACGCAGTATTTT	CASSHLAGGTDTQYF	NA	TRBV7-3	TRBJ2-3	TRBD2
TGTGCCAGCAGCATAGGGACAGGGTATGGCTACACCTTC	CASSIGTGYGYTF	once	TRBV7-9	TRBJ1-2	TRBD1
TGCGCCAGCAGCTTGGGGCGGGGGCCCGGGACTAGCGGGAGCTACGAGCAGTACTTC	CASSLGRGPGTSGSYEQYF	NA	TRBV5-1	TRBJ2-7	TRBD2
TGTGCCAGCAGCACGTCGGGCGGGTGGGTAGACTATGGCTACACCTTC	CASSTSGGWVDYGYTF	NA	TRBV9	TRBJ1-2	NA
TGTGCCAGCAGCTCCGGGACTAGCGGGAGGGATGAGCAGTTCTTC	CASSSGTSGRDEQFF	once	TRBV7-3	TRBJ2-1	TRBD2
TGTGCCAGCAGCCGCGCTAGCTCCCAAGAGACCCAGTACTTC	CASSRASSQETQYF	once	TRBV7-2	TRBJ2-5	NA
TGTGCCAGCAGCCTCATAAGCGCCTCCTACGAGCAGTACTTC	CASSLISASYEQYF	NA	TRBV5-6	TRBJ2-7	NA
TGCGCCAGCAGCTCGATTAGACAGAACACTGAAGCTTTCTTT	CASSSIRQNTEAFF	NA	TRBV5-1	TRBJ1-1	NA
TGCGCCAGCAGTAAGACTAGCGGGGCAAGAGATACGCAGTATTTT	CASSKTSGARDTQYF	few	TRBV10-1	TRBJ2-3	TRBD2